This record looks at one T cell receptor (beta chain) sequence and its context. The antigen remains undetermined. The data were obtained in a study of identical twins. Study-wide points: Twins' excess sharing was less marked for out-of-frame beta sequences. Cord blood beta clonotypes present at high abundance carried fewer insertions; no such pattern appeared in memory repertoires.

A universal primer site was incorporated via template switching, and the cDNA contained unique molecular identifiers. TCRdb used MiXCR to reprocess the 5' RACE reads, holding one entry per CDR3 protein. The sample contains approximately 410,000 distinct CDR3 sequences, roughly 18% of which appear only once. CDR3 size: 18 residues. Germline CDR1 is MNHEY and CDR2 is SVGEGT. J was trimmed by 8 bases and V by 3 bases; bases with no gene match: 16. Healthy Caucasians, and only they, were the donors. The rearrangement joins TRBV6-2 or TRBV6-3 to TRBJ2-3; 11 bases align to TRBD1. The receptor comes from a man between 50 and 59 years old in good health. The source material was naive T cells sorted from blood. The CDR3 region has the DNA TGTGCCAGCAGTTATTATGTTAGGTTTGGACAGGGGGCTGGTACGCAGTATTTT. Its protein product is CASSYYVRFGQGAGTQYF.